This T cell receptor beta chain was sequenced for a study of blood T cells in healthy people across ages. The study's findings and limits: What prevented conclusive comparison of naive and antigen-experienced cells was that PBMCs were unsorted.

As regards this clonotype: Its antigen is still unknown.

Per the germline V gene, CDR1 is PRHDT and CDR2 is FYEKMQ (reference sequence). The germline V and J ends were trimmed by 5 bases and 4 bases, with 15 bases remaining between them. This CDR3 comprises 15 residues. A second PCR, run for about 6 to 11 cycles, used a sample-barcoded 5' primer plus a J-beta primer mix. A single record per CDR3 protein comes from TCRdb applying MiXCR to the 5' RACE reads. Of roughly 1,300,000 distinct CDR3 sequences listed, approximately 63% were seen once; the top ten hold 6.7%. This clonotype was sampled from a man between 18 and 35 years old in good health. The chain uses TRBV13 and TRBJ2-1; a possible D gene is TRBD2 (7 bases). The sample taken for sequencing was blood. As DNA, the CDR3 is TGTGCCAGCAGCCCCAAGGGGGGGGGTTACAATGAGCAGTTCTTC. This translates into CASSPKGGGYNEQFF.